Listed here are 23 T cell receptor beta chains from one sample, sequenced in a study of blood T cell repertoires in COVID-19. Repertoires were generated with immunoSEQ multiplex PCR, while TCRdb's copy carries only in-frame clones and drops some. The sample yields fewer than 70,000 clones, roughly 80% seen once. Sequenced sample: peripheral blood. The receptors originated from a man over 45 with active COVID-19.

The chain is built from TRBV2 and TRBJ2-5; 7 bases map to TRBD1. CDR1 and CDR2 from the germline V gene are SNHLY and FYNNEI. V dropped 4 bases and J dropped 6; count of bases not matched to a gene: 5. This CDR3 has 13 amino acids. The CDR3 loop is CASSGEGGQTQYF. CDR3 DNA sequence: TGTGCCAGCAGTGGTGAAGGGGGCCAGACCCAGTACTTC.

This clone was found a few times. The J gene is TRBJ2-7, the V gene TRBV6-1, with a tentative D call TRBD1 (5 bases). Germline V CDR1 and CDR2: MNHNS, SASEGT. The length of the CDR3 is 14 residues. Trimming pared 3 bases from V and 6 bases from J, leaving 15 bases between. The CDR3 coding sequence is TGTGCCAGCAGTGACGAAAGGGGCCCTGCCGAGCAGTACTTC. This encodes CASSDERGPAEQYF.

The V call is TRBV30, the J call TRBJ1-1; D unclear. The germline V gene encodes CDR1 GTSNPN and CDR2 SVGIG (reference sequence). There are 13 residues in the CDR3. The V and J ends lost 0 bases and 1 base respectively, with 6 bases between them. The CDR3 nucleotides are TGTGCCTGGAGTGTACAGTCGAACACTGAAGCTTTCTTT. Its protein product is CAWSVQSNTEAFF.

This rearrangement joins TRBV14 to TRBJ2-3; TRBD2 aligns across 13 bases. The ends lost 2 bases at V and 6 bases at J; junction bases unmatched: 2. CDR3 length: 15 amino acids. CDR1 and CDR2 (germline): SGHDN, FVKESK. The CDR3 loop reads CASSQTSGRADTQYF. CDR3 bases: TGTGCCAGCAGCCAAACTAGCGGGAGGGCCGATACGCAGTATTTT.

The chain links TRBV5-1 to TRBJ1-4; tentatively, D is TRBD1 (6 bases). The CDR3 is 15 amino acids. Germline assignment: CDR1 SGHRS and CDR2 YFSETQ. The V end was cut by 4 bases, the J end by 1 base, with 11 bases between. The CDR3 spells CASSDKGGTNEKLFF. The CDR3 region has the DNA TGCGCCAGCAGCGACAAAGGGGGAACTAATGAAAAACTGTTTTTT.

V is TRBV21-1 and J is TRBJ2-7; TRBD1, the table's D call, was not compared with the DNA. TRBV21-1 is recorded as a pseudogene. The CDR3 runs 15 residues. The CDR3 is CASDPTGGGLYEQYF. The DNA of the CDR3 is TGTGCCAGCGACCCGACAGGGGGCGGACTCTACGAGCAGTACTTC.

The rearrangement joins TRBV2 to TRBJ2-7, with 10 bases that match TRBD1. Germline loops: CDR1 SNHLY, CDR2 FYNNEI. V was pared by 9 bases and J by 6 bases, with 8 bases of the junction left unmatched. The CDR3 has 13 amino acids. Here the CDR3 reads CASTGTGVAEQYF. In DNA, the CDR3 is TGTGCCAGTACCGGGACAGGGGTCGCCGAGCAGTACTTC. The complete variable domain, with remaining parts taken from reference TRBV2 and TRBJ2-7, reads EPEVTQTPSHQVTQMGQEVILRCVPISNHLYFYWYRQILGQKVEFLVSFYNNEISEKSEIFDDQFSVERPDGSNFTLKIRSTKLEDSAMYFCASTGTGVAEQYFGPGTRLTVT.

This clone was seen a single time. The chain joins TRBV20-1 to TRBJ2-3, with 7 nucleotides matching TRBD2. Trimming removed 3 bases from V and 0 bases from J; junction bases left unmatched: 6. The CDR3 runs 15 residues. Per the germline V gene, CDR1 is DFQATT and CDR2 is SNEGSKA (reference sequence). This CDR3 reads CSASRAGPSTDTQYF. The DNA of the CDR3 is TGCAGTGCTAGTCGAGCGGGGCCTAGCACAGATACGCAGTATTTT.

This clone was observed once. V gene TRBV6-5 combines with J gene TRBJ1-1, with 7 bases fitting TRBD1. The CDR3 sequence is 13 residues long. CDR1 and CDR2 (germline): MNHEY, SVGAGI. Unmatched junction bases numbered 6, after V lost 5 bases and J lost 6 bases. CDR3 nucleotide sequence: TGTGCCAGCAGTCCGGAGGGGGCGGCTGAAGCTTTCTTT. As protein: CASSPEGAAEAFF.

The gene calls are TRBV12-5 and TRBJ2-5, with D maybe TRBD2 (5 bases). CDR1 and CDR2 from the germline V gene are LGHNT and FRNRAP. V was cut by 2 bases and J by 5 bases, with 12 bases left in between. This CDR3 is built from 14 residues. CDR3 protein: CASGLNIPGETQYF. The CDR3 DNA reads TGTGCTAGTGGTTTGAATATTCCGGGGGAGACCCAGTACTTC. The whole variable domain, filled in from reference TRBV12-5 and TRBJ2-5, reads DARVTQTPRHKVTEMGQEVTMRCQPILGHNTVFWYRQTMMQGLELLAYFRNRAPLDDSGMPKDRFSAEMPDATLATLKIQPSEPRDSAVYFCASGLNIPGETQYFGPGTRLLVL.

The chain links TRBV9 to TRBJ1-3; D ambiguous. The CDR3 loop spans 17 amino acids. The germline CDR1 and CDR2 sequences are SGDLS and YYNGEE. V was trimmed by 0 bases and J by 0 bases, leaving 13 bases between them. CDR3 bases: TGTGCCAGCAGCGTAGGGGCAGCCTTGCACTCTGGAAACACCATATATTTT. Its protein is CASSVGAALHSGNTIYF.

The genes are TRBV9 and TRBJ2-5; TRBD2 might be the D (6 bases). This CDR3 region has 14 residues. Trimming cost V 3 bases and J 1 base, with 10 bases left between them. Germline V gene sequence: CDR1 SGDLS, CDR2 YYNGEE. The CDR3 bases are TGTGCCAGCAGCGGCGGGGCCTTCCAAGAGACCCAGTACTTC. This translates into CASSGGAFQETQYF.

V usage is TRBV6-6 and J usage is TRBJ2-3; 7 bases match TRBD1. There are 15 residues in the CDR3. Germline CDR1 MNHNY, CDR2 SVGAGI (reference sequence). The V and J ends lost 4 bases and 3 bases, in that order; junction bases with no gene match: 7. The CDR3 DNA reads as TGTGCCAGCAGTTTACCGACAGGGCCAACAGATACGCAGTATTTT. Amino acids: CASSLPTGPTDTQYF.

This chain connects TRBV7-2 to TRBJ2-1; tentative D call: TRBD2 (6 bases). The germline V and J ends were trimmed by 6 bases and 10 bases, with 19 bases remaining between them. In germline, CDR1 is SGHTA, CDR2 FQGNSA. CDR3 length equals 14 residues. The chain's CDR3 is CASSTGTHQGEQFF. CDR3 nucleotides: TGTGCCAGCAGTACCGGGACTCACCAGGGAGAGCAGTTCTTC. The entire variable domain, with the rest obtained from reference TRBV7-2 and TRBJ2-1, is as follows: GAGVSQSPSNKVTEKGKDVELRCDPISGHTALYWYRQSLGQGLEFLIYFQGNSAPDKSGLPSDRFSAERTGGSVSTLTIQRTQQEDSAVYLCASSTGTHQGEQFFGPGTRLTVL.

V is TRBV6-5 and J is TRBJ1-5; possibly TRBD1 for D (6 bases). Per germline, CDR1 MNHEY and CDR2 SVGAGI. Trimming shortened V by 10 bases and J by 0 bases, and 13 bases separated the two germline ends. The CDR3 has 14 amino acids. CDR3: CATRGPYSNQPQHF. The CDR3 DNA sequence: TGTGCCACCAGGGGCCCCTATAGCAATCAGCCCCAGCATTTT.

The chain's CDR3 is CASSQTQGAYYGYTF. CDR3 nucleotides: TGCGCCAGCAGCCAAACCCAGGGGGCCTACTATGGCTACACCTTC. This chain connects TRBV4-1 to TRBJ1-2; 8 bases fit TRBD1. The CDR3 length is 15 residues. V lost 2 bases, J lost 3 bases, and 5 bases stayed unmatched. Germline V CDR1 and CDR2: MGHRA, YSYEKL.

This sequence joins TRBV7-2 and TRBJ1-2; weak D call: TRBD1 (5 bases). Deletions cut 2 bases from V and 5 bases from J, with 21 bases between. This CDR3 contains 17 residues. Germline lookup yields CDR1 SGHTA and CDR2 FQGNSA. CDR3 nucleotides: TGTGCCAGCAGCTTAACCATGGGGGGGGGAGATTCATATGGCTACACCTTC. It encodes CASSLTMGGGDSYGYTF.

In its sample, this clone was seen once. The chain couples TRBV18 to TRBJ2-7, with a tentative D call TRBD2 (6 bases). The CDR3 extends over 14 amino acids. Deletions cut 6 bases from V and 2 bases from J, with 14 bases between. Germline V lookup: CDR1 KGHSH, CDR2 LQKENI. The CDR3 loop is CASSGRVAAYEQYF. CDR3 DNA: TGTGCCAGCTCGGGCAGGGTAGCGGCCTACGAGCAGTACTTC.

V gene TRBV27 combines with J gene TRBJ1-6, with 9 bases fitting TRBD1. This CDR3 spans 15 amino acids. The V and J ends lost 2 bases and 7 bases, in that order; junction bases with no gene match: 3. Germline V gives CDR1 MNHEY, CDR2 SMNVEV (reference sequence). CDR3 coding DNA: TGTGCCAGCAGTTTAAGGACAGGGGAGAATTCACCCCTCCACTTT. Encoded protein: CASSLRTGENSPLHF.

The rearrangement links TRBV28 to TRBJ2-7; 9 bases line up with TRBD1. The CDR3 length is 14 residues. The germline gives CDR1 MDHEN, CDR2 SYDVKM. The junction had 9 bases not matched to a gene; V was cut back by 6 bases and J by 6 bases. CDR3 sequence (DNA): TGTGCCAGCAGGCAACAGGGGGCTGAATCCGAGCAGTACTTC. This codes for CASRQQGAESEQYF.

The CDR3, as DNA: TGTGCCAGCAGCTTCCTTACTAGCGGGAGTAACGAGCAGTACTTC. Its protein product is CASSFLTSGSNEQYF. The chain uses TRBV7-8 and TRBJ2-7, with 11 bases aligning to TRBD2. The CDR3 length is 15 residues. V lost 3 bases and J lost 5; bases outside the gene matches: 6. From germline, CDR1 is SGHVS and CDR2 FQNEAQ.

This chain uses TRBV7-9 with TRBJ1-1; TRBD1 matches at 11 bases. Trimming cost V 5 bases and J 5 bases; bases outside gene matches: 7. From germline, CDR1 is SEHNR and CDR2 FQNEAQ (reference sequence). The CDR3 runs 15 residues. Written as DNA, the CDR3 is TGTGCCAGCAGCCCTGGGACAGGGGGATGGACTGAAGCTTTCTTT. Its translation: CASSPGTGGWTEAFF.

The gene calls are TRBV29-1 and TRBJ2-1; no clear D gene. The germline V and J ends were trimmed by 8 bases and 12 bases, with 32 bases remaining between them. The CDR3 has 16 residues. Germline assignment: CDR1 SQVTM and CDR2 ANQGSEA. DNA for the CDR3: TGCAGCACCCGTTCGCCCTTAGCACGCCTCCCCCCGGCGCAGTTCTTC. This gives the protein CSTRSPLARLPPAQFF.